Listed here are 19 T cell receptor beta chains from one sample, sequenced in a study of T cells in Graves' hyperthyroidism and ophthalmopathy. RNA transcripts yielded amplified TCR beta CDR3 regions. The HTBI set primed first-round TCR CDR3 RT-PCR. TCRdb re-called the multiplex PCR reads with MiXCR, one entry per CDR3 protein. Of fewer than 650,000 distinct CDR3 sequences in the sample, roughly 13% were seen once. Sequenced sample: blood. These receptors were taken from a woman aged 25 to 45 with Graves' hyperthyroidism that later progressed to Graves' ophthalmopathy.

Here the CDR3 reads CASSFRERSYNEQFF. CDR3 DNA: TGTGCCAGCAGTTTTCGGGAGAGGTCCTACAATGAGCAGTTCTTC. This rearrangement joins TRBV28 to TRBJ2-1, with D possibly being TRBD2 (6 bases). Per germline, CDR1 MDHEN and CDR2 SYDVKM. CDR3 length equals 15 residues. V lost 3 bases and J lost 1, with 10 bases in between.

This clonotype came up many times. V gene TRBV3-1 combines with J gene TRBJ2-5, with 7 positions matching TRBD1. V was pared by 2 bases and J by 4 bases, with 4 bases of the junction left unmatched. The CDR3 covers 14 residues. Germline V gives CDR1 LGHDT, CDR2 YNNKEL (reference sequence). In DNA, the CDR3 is TGTGCCAGCAGCCAATCGACAGGGTTAGAGACCCAGTACTTC. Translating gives CASSQSTGLETQYF.

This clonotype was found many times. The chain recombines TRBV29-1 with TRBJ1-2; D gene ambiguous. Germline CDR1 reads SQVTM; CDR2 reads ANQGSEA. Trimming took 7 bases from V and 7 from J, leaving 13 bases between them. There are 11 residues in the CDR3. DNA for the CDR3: TGCAGCGCAAACAGTGGAGGTGGCTACACCTTC. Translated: CSANSGGGYTF.

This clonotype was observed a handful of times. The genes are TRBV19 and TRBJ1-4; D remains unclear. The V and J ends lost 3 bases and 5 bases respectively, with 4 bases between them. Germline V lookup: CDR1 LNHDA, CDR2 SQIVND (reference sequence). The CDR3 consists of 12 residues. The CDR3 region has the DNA TGTGCCAGTAGTATCTGGAATGAAAAACTGTTTTTT. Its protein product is CASSIWNEKLFF.

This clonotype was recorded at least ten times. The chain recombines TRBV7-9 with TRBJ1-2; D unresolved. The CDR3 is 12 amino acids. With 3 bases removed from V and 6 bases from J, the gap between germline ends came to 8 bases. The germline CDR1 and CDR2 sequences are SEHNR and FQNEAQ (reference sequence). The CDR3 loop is CASSFLLNGYTF. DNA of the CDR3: TGTGCCAGCAGCTTCCTTTTAAATGGCTACACCTTC.

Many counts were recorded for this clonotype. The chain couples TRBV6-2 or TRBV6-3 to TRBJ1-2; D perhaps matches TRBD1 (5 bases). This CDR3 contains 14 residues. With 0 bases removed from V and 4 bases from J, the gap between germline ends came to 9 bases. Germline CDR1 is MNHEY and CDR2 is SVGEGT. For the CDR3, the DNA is TGTGCCAGCAGTTACTCGCGAGGGACCTATGGCTACACCTTC. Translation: CASSYSRGTYGYTF.

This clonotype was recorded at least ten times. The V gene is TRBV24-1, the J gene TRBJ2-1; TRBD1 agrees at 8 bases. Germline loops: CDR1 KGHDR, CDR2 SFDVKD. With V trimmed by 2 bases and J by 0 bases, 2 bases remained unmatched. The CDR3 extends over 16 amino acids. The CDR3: CATSDYRGSSYNEQFF. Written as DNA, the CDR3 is TGTGCCACCAGTGATTACAGGGGGAGCTCCTACAATGAGCAGTTCTTC.

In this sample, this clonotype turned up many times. The CDR3 region is CASSLSPGPGHVGGYTF. For the CDR3, the DNA is TGTGCCAGCAGTTTATCCCCGGGGCCGGGACATGTGGGCGGCTACACCTTC. The chain uses TRBV27 and TRBJ1-2; a possible D gene is TRBD1 (6 bases). V gave up 0 bases and J gave up 8 bases, with 22 bases separating them. Germline lookup yields CDR1 MNHEY and CDR2 SMNVEV (reference sequence). The CDR3 loop spans 17 amino acids.

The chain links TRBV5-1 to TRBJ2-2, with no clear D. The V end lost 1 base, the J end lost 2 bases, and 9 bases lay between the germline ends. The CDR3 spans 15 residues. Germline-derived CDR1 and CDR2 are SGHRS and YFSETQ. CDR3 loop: CASSLFDGNTGELFF. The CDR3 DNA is TGCGCCAGCAGCTTGTTCGACGGTAACACCGGGGAGCTGTTTTTT.

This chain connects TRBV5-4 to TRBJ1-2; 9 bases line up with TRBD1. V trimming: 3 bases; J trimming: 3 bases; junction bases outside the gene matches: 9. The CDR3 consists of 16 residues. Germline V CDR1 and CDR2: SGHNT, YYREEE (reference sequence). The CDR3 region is CASSSAQGAPHYGYTF. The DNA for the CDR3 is TGTGCCAGCAGCTCGGCACAGGGGGCGCCTCACTATGGCTACACCTTC.

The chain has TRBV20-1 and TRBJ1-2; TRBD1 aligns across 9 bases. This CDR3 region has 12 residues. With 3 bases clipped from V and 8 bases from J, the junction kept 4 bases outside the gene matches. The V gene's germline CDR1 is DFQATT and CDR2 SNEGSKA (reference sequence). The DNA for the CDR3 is TGCAGTGCTAGCCGGGACAGGGACGGCTACACCTTC. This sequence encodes CSASRDRDGYTF.

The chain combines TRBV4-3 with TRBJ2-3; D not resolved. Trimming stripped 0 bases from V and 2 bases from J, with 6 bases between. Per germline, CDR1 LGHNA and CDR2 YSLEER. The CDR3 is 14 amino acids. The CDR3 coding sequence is TGCGCCAGCAGCCAAGAGTGGGTCACAGATACGCAGTATTTT. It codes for CASSQEWVTDTQYF.

The CDR3 region is CASERVYNEQFF. CDR3 bases: TGTGCCAGCGAAAGGGTGTACAATGAGCAGTTCTTC. This rearrangement joins TRBV7-9 to TRBJ2-1, with no clear D. Germline lookup yields CDR1 SEHNR and CDR2 FQNEAQ (reference sequence). The V end was cut by 8 bases, the J end by 4 bases, with 9 bases between. The CDR3 length is 12 residues.

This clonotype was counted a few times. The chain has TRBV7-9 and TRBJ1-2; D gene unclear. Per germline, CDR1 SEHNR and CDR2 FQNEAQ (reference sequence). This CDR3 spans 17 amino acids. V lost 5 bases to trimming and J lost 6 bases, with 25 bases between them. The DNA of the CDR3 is TGTGCCAGCAGCCCCAAAGAGTGGGTCAGCCTAGAACATGGCTACACCTTC. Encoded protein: CASSPKEWVSLEHGYTF.

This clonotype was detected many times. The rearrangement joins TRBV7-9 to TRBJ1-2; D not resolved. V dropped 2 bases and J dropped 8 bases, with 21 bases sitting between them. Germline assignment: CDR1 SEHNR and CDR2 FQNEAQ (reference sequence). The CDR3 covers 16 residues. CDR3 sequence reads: CASSLLVTEGVKGYTF. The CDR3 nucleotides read TGTGCCAGCAGCTTACTAGTCACAGAGGGAGTGAAGGGCTACACCTTC.

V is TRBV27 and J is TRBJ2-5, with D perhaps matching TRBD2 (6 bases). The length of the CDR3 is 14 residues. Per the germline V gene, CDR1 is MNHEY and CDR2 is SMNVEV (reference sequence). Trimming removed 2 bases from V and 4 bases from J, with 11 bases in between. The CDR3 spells CASSLMGLRETQYF. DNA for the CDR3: TGTGCCAGCAGTTTAATGGGACTGCGAGAGACCCAGTACTTC.

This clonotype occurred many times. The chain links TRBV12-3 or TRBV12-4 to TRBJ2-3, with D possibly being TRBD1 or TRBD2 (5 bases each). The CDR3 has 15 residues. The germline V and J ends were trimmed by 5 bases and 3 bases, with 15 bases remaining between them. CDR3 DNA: TGTGCCAGCAGTAAACTCGGGACGGAGACAGATACGCAGTATTTT. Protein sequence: CASSKLGTETDTQYF.

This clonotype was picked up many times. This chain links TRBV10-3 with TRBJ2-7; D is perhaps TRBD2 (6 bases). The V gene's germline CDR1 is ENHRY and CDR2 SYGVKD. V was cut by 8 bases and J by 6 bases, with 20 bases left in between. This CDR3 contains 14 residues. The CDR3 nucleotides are TGTGCCATCCGATCTAGCGACTCTGGGGTCGAGCAGTACTTC. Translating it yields CAIRSSDSGVEQYF.

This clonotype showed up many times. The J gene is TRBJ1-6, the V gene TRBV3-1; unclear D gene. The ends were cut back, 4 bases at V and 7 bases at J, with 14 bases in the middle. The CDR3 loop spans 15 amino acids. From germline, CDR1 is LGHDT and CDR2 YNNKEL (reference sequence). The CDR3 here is CASSPWGEGNSPLHF. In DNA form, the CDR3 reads TGTGCCAGCAGCCCCTGGGGAGAGGGCAATTCACCCCTCCACTTT.